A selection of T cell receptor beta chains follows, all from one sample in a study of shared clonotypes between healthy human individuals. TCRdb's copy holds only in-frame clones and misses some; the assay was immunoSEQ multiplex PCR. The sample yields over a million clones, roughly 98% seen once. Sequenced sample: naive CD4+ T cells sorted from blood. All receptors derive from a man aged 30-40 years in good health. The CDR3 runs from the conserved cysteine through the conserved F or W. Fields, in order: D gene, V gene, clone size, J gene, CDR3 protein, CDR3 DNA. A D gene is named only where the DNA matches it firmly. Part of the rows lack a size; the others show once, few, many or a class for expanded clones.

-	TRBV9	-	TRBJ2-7	CASSAGRVDEQYF	TGTGCCAGCAGCGCCGGGCGGGTCGACGAGCAGTACTTC
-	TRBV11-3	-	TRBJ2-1	CASSLDRMYNEQFF	TGTGCCAGCAGCTTAGATAGGATGTACAATGAGCAGTTCTTC
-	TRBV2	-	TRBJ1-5	CASRRGRVSNQPQHF	TGTGCCAGCCGCCGGGGGCGGGTGAGCAATCAGCCCCAGCATTTT
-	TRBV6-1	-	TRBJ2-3	CASTRTDTQYF	TGTGCCAGCACGCGCACAGATACGCAGTATTTT
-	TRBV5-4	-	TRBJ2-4	CASSDPGVAKNIQYF	TGTGCCAGCAGCGACCCTGGTGTTGCCAAAAACATTCAGTACTTC
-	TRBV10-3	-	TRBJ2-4	CAISESLVVLAKNIQYF	TGTGCCATCAGTGAGTCATTGGTTGTGCTAGCCAAAAACATTCAGTACTTC
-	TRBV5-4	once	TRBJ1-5	CASSYGNQPQHF	TGTGCCAGCAGCTATGGCAATCAGCCCCAGCATTTT
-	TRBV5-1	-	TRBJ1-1	CASSNGPGAGSEAFF	TGCGCCAGCAGTAATGGACCTGGGGCCGGATCTGAAGCTTTCTTT
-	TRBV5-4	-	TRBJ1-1	CASSWDPRGVNTEAFF	TGTGCCAGCAGCTGGGACCCACGGGGGGTGAACACTGAAGCTTTCTTT
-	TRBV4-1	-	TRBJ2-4	CASSQETLLVSKNIQYF	TGCGCCAGCAGCCAAGAAACCTTACTAGTGAGCAAAAACATTCAGTACTTC
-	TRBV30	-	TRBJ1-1	CAWSGGITEAFF	TGTGCCTGGTCGGGTGGGATAACTGAAGCTTTCTTT
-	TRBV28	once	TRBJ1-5	CATAPVRGNQPQHF	TGTGCCACCGCCCCGGTCAGGGGAAATCAGCCCCAGCATTTT
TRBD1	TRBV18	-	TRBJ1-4	CASSPRPPTGRDEKLFF	TGTGCCAGCTCACCTCGCCCTCCGACAGGGAGGGATGAAAAACTGTTTTTT
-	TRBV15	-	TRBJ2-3	CATSRDVTDTQYF	TGTGCCACCAGCAGAGATGTAACAGATACGCAGTATTTT
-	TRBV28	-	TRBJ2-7	CASRFMTRGEQYF	TGTGCCAGCAGGTTTATGACTAGGGGCGAGCAGTACTTC
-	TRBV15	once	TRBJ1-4	CATSRDLLGPEKLFF	TGTGCCACCAGCAGAGATCTTTTAGGGCCAGAAAAACTGTTTTTT
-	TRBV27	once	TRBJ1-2	CASRRTGSYGYTF	TGTGCCAGCAGAAGAACAGGTTCCTATGGCTACACCTTC
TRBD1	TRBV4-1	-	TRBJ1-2	CASSQDLGQGVYGYTF	TGCGCCAGCAGCCAAGACTTGGGACAGGGTGTCTATGGCTACACCTTC
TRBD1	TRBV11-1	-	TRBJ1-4	CASSLGPGQSEKLFF	TGTGCCAGCAGTTTGGGACCGGGACAGTCAGAGAAACTGTTTTTT
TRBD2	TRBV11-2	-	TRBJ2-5	CASSLVVSGRETQYF	TGTGCCAGCAGCTTAGTAGTCAGCGGGAGGGAGACCCAGTACTTC
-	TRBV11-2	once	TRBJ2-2	CASRSIGTVLGTGELFF	TGTGCCAGCAGAAGTATTGGGACGGTACTTGGCACCGGGGAGCTGTTTTTT
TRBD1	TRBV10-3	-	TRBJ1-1	CAISDEGANTEAFF	TGTGCCATCAGTGATGAGGGGGCGAACACTGAAGCTTTCTTT
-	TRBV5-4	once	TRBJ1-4	CASRDATNEKLFF	TGTGCCAGCAGGGATGCAACTAATGAAAAACTGTTTTTT
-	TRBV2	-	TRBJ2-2	CASSAQRGPGELFF	TGTGCCAGCAGCGCGCAGAGGGGACCCGGGGAGCTGTTTTTT
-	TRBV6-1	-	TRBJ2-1	CASSAGWAYNEQFF	TGTGCCAGCAGTGCAGGGTGGGCCTACAATGAGCAGTTCTTC
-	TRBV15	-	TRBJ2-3	CATSSGSRGTDTQYF	TGTGCCACCAGCAGTGGAAGCAGGGGCACAGATACGCAGTATTTT
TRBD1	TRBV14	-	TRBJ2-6	CASSPTGGKTGANVLTF	TGTGCCAGCAGCCCTACAGGGGGGAAAACTGGGGCCAACGTCCTGACTTTC
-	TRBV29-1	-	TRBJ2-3	CSVRGAADTQYF	TGCAGCGTTAGGGGCGCGGCAGATACGCAGTATTTT
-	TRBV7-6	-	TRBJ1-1	CASSLSSSTEAFF	TGTGCCAGCAGCTTATCCTCGTCCACTGAAGCTTTCTTT
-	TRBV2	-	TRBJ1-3	CASSESGGLGNTIYF	TGTGCCAGCAGTGAATCGGGGGGACTTGGAAACACCATATATTTT
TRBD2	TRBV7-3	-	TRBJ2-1	CASSIGLAGRNEQFF	TGTGCCAGCAGCATCGGACTAGCGGGCCGCAATGAGCAGTTCTTC
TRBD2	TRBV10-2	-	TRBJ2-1	CASSGTSNNEQFF	TGCGCCAGCAGTGGGACTAGCAACAATGAGCAGTTCTTC
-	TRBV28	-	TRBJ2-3	CASSGPLGTDTQYF	TGTGCCAGCAGCGGACCTTTGGGCACAGATACGCAGTATTTT
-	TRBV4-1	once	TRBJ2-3	CASRRNSGISTDTQYF	TGCGCCAGCAGAAGGAATAGCGGCATCAGCACAGATACGCAGTATTTT
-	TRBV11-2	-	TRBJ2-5	CASRPGAYQETQYF	TGTGCCAGCAGACCAGGGGCATACCAAGAGACCCAGTACTTC
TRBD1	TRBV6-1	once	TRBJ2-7	CASSLGTGGVYEQYF	TGTGCCAGCAGTCTCGGGACAGGGGGCGTCTACGAGCAGTACTTC
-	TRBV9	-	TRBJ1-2	CASSVAEWRGNGYTF	TGTGCCAGCAGCGTAGCGGAGTGGAGGGGAAATGGCTACACCTTC
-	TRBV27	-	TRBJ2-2	CASSPPGSSDTGELFF	TGTGCCAGCAGTCCCCCTGGGTCCTCGGACACCGGGGAGCTGTTTTTT
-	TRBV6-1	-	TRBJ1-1	CASSEDPGSLFHFNTEAFF	TGTGCCAGCAGTGAAGATCCGGGGTCCCTATTCCATTTCAACACTGAAGCTTTCTTT
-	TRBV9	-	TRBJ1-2	CASSVGWGARGYTF	TGTGCCAGCAGCGTAGGGTGGGGGGCCCGCGGCTACACCTTC
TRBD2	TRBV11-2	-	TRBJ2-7	CASSLVSAGFNHEQYF	TGTGCCAGCAGCTTAGTATCAGCGGGGTTTAACCACGAGCAGTACTTC
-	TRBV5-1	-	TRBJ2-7	CASSSLSRLSYEQYF	TGCGCCAGCAGCTCATTGTCACGGCTGTCCTACGAGCAGTACTTC
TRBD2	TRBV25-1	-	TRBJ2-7	CASSRTSGYEQYF	TGTGCCAGCTCGCGAACTAGCGGCTACGAGCAGTACTTC
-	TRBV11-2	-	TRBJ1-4	CASSDRVKNEKLFF	TGTGCCAGCAGCGACCGGGTAAAGAATGAAAAACTGTTTTTT
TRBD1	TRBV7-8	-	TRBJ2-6	CASSSIPQGYGSGANVLTF	TGTGCCAGCAGCTCGATTCCACAGGGGTACGGATCTGGGGCCAACGTCCTGACTTTC
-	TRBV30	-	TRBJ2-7	CAWSSPPGYEQYF	TGTGCCTGGAGTTCCCCGCCGGGCTACGAGCAGTACTTC
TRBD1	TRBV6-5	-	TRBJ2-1	CASSWTGGTEQFF	TGTGCCAGCAGTTGGACAGGGGGCACTGAGCAGTTCTTC
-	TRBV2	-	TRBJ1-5	CASSEQSNQPQHF	TGTGCCAGCAGTGAACAAAGCAATCAGCCCCAGCATTTT
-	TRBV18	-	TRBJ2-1	CASSTVGNEQFF	TGTGCCAGCTCTACAGTTGGTAATGAGCAGTTCTTC
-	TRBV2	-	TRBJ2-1	CAISREVVNEQFF	TGTGCCATCTCGCGGGAAGTGGTCAATGAGCAGTTCTTC
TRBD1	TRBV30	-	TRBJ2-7	CAWKKRQGYEQYF	TGTGCCTGGAAAAAACGACAGGGCTACGAGCAGTACTTC
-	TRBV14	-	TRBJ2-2	CASSQAGAGTGELFF	TGTGCCAGCAGCCAAGCCGGGGCGGGCACCGGGGAGCTGTTTTTT
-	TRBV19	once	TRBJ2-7	CASQGVRSYEQYF	TGTGCCAGCCAAGGGGTACGATCCTACGAGCAGTACTTC
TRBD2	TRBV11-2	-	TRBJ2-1	CASSLDRTSGRLNNEQFF	TGTGCCAGCAGCTTAGATCGGACTAGCGGGAGGTTAAACAATGAGCAGTTCTTC
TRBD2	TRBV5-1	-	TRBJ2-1	CASSLGGGRREQFF	TGCGCCAGCAGCTTGGGCGGCGGGAGACGTGAGCAGTTCTTC